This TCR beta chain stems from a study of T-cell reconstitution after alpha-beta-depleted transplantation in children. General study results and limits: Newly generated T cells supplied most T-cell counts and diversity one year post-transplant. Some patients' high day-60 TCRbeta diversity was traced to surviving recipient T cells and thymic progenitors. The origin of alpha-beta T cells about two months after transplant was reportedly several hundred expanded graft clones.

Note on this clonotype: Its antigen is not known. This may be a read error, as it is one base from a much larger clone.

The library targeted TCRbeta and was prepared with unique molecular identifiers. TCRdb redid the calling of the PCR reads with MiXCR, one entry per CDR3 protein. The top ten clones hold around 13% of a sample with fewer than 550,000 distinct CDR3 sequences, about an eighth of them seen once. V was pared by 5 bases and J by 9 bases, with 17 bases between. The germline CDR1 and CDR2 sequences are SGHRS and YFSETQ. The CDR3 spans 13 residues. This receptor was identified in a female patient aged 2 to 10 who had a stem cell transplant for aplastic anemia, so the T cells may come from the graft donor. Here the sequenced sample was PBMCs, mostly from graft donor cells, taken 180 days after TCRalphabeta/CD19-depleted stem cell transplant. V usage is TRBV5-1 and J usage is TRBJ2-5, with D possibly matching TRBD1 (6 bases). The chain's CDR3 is CASRNRVHEAQYF. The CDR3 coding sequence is TGCGCCAGCAGGAACAGGGTTCACGAGGCCCAGTACTTC.